This T cell receptor (beta chain) was sequenced in a study of blood T cell repertoires in COVID-19. CDR1 and CDR2 (germline): SGHVS, FQNEAQ. V lost 8 bases and J 0 bases, leaving 8 bases between the germline ends. The CDR3 contains 12 residues. The repertoire was sequenced with immunoSEQ multiplex PCR; TCRdb's copy has only in-frame clones and lacks some. The sample carries approximately 260,000 clones, approximately 84% recorded once. Sequenced input: peripheral blood. The TCR comes from a human donor in a cohort sampled during active COVID-19. The chain recombines TRBV7-8 with TRBJ2-7; maybe TRBD1 (5 bases). This CDR3 reads CASAGSSYEQYF. CDR3 bases: TGTGCCAGCGCAGGGTCCTCCTACGAGCAGTACTTC.